These T cell receptor beta chains were read from a single sample in a study of T cells after yellow fever vaccination. Using its own MiXCR run on the 5' RACE reads, TCRdb lists one record per CDR3 protein. The data show some 390,000 distinct CDR3 sequences, with roughly a sixth seen just once and 18% held by the top ten. This sample comprised PBMCs, obtained before the yellow fever booster vaccination. The origin of the receptors is a man in his late teens or twenties who received the YFV17D yellow fever vaccine. Both conserved end residues are part of each CDR3. The D gene is left open where the match is weak. Size values are once, few and many counts, or a class for expanded clones, and some rows have none.

J gene,V gene,D gene,clone size,CDR3 DNA,CDR3 protein
TRBJ2-5,TRBV7-2,.,few,TGTGCCAGCAGCGCAAGAGGGGGATACGAGACCCAGTACTTC,CASSARGGYETQYF
TRBJ1-1,TRBV5-1,TRBD1,few,TGCGCCAGCAGCTACCAGGGGGCGATTAACACTGAAGCTTTCTTT,CASSYQGAINTEAFF
TRBJ2-3,TRBV4-3,TRBD2,.,TGCGCCAGCAGCCAAGAGGGACTAGGGGATACGCAGTATTTT,CASSQEGLGDTQYF
TRBJ2-3,TRBV5-1,.,few,TGCGCCAGCACTTTGGGACGGCAGGGTTTCACAGATACGCAGTATTTT,CASTLGRQGFTDTQYF
TRBJ1-1,TRBV6-5,.,few,TGTGCCATCCGCTTTCTCCGTAACGGGAACACTGAAGCTTTCTTT,CAIRFLRNGNTEAFF
TRBJ2-7,TRBV27,TRBD2,few,TGTGCCAGCAGTCCCGTTGGCGGGGGGCACGAGCAGTACTTC,CASSPVGGGHEQYF
TRBJ1-1,TRBV24-1,.,few,TGTGCCACCAGGAGGAACACTGAAGCTTTCTTT,CATRRNTEAFF
TRBJ1-1,TRBV5-5,.,few,TGTGCCAGCAGTTGGCGGGCCCGTAACACTGAAGCTTTCTTT,CASSWRARNTEAFF
TRBJ2-1,TRBV11-1,.,many,TGTGCCAGCAGCTTAGCAGCTAACAATGAGCAGTTCTTC,CASSLAANNEQFF
TRBJ2-5,TRBV14,.,.,TGTGCCAGCAGCCAAGGGCTTGCAGAGACCCAGTACTTC,CASSQGLAETQYF
TRBJ2-7,TRBV20-1,TRBD1,few,TGCAGTGCTAGAGCCGAGGGGGCCCTCGGGGCTGACTATTACGAGCAGTACTTC,CSARAEGALGADYYEQYF
TRBJ1-2,TRBV10-1,.,few,TGCGCCAGCAGTGAAGAGGGGGAATTTGGCTACACCTTC,CASSEEGEFGYTF
TRBJ2-2,TRBV5-1,TRBD1,.,TGCGCCAGCAGCTTCCAGGGGGATCCCACCGGGGAGCTGTTTTTT,CASSFQGDPTGELFF
TRBJ2-3,TRBV24-1,TRBD1,once,TGTGCCACCGGGCTGGGACAGGGAAGGACAGATACGCAGTATTTT,CATGLGQGRTDTQYF
TRBJ2-2,TRBV4-2,.,.,TGTGCCAGCAGCCAAGAGGGGGGACCAGGTACCCGGGAGCTGTTTTTT,CASSQEGGPGTRELFF
TRBJ2-1,TRBV7-3,.,few,TGTGCCAGCAGCTTACTGTCGGGGGCCCCCTACAATGAGCAGTTCTTC,CASSLLSGAPYNEQFF
TRBJ2-3,TRBV4-1,TRBD2,few,TGCGCCAGCAGCCACCTAGCGGGGGCTAGAGATACGCAGTATTTT,CASSHLAGARDTQYF
TRBJ1-6,TRBV6-2/TRBV6-3,.,.,TGTGCCAGCAATAATTTAAAGAAATCACCCCTCCACTTT,CASNNLKKSPLHF
TRBJ1-1,TRBV12-3/TRBV12-4,.,.,TGTGCCAGCAGTCACGCCCGCTCATCCCACTTT,CASSHARSSHF
TRBJ2-5,TRBV20-1,TRBD2,few,TGCAGTGCCCAGTACGGGAGGGAGACCCAGTACTTC,CSAQYGRETQYF
TRBJ2-3,TRBV6-2/TRBV6-3,.,few,TGTGCCAGCAGTTTCCAGGGGAATACAGATACGCAGTATTTT,CASSFQGNTDTQYF
TRBJ2-3,TRBV12-3/TRBV12-4,TRBD1,.,TGTGCCAGCAGTGAAAGACAGGGGTTTGCAGATACGCAGTATTTT,CASSERQGFADTQYF
TRBJ2-1,TRBV6-2/TRBV6-3,.,.,TGTGCCAGCAGTTCTGGGGTCGGCAATGAGCAGTTCTTC,CASSSGVGNEQFF
TRBJ1-1,TRBV5-4,TRBD1,.,TGTGCCAGCAGCAGGGGGGACAGGGGGGCTGAAGCTTTCTTT,CASSRGDRGAEAFF
TRBJ2-5,TRBV20-1,.,many,TGCAGTGCTAGAGACACCGGGACCAAAGAGACCCAGTACTTC,CSARDTGTKETQYF
TRBJ2-2,TRBV25-1,.,few,TGTGCCAGCAGACGAACCGGGACCGCCGGGGAGCTGTTTTTT,CASRRTGTAGELFF
TRBJ1-1,TRBV5-1,TRBD1,few,TGCGCCAGCAGCTCCACCGGGACAGGGGGGGACACTGAAGCTTTCTTT,CASSSTGTGGDTEAFF
TRBJ2-3,TRBV29-1,.,few,TGCAGCGTTAATGCGGTCACCACAGATACGCAGTATTTT,CSVNAVTTDTQYF
TRBJ1-6,TRBV5-1,.,once,TGCGCCAGCAGCGATGGCAGTAATTCACCCCTCCACTTT,CASSDGSNSPLHF
TRBJ2-2,TRBV7-2,.,.,TGTGCCAGCAGCCCGACGGCAGTCTCGAACACCGGGGAGCTGTTTTTT,CASSPTAVSNTGELFF
TRBJ2-2,TRBV28,.,.,TGTGCCAGCAGTTCTACCAGATGGCCGAACACCGGGGAGCTGTTTTTT,CASSSTRWPNTGELFF
TRBJ1-2,TRBV12-3/TRBV12-4,.,.,TGTGCCAGCTCAAGTACTAACAGCTATGGCTACACCTTC,CASSSTNSYGYTF
TRBJ2-3,TRBV4-2,TRBD2,few,TGTGCCAGCAGCCAAGATCCGACTAGCGGGGGCACAGATACGCAGTATTTT,CASSQDPTSGGTDTQYF
TRBJ2-3,TRBV9,TRBD2,.,TGTGCCAGCAGCCTTCCCGGAGCGGGGGGCTCGTCCTACACAGATACGCAGTATTTT,CASSLPGAGGSSYTDTQYF
TRBJ1-1,TRBV20-1,.,many,TGCAGTGCTACGCCCACCAGGGTAGGCACTGAAGCTTTCTTT,CSATPTRVGTEAFF
TRBJ2-5,TRBV7-9,.,few,TGTGCCAGCAGCCCTTCGAAGGGGTACCAAGAGACCCAGTACTTC,CASSPSKGYQETQYF
TRBJ2-2,TRBV5-1,TRBD2,.,TGCGCCAGCAGCTCCCAGGAGTCTAGCGGTAACACCGGGGAGCTGTTTTTT,CASSSQESSGNTGELFF
TRBJ2-6,TRBV4-3,.,.,TGCGCCAGCAGCCAAGATCCGAAGGGGACTGGGGCCAACGTCCTGACTTTC,CASSQDPKGTGANVLTF
TRBJ2-7,TRBV18,.,.,TGTGCCAGCTCACCAGAATCCCCCTGGCTGTCGGCCTACGGGCAGTACTTC,CASSPESPWLSAYGQYF
TRBJ1-6,TRBV28,TRBD1,.,TGTGCCAGCAGGGCGACAGGGGGGGGGAATTCACCCCTCCACTTT,CASRATGGGNSPLHF
TRBJ2-4,TRBV5-1,TRBD1,.,TGCGCCAGCAGCTTGGCACCGGGACAGGCCCGCATTCAGTACTTC,CASSLAPGQARIQYF
TRBJ2-1,TRBV11-2,TRBD2,few,TGTGCCAGCAGCTCGTTGACTAGCGGGGGGTCCTACAATGAGCAGTTCTTC,CASSSLTSGGSYNEQFF
TRBJ2-6,TRBV5-1,TRBD1,once,TGCGCCAGCAGTCATTCCGGGACAGTAATCTCTGGGGCCAACGTCCTGACTTTC,CASSHSGTVISGANVLTF
TRBJ2-1,TRBV6-4,TRBD1,.,TGTGCCAGCAGTGACTCGGACAGGGGTGAGCAGTTCTTC,CASSDSDRGEQFF
TRBJ2-2,TRBV27,.,few,TGTGCCAGCAGTTTAGCGGGGGCACGGACCGGGGAGCTGTTTTTT,CASSLAGARTGELFF
TRBJ1-3,TRBV7-2,.,.,TGTGCCAGCAGGGGGGTCGGAAACACCATATATTTT,CASRGVGNTIYF
TRBJ2-2,TRBV5-1,.,.,TGCGCCGGTAAGGAATCCGCGAACACCGGGGAGCTGTTTTTT,CAGKESANTGELFF
TRBJ2-5,TRBV12-3/TRBV12-4,.,.,TGTGCCAGCACCCTTTATGAGACCCAGTACTTC,CASTLYETQYF
TRBJ1-6,TRBV7-9,TRBD1,few,TGTGCCAGCAGCTCGAAGGACAGGGGAAATCGTTCACCCCTCCACTTT,CASSSKDRGNRSPLHF
TRBJ2-7,TRBV29-1,.,.,TGCAGCGTTGAAGTCGGCACAGCCTACGAGCAGTACTTC,CSVEVGTAYEQYF